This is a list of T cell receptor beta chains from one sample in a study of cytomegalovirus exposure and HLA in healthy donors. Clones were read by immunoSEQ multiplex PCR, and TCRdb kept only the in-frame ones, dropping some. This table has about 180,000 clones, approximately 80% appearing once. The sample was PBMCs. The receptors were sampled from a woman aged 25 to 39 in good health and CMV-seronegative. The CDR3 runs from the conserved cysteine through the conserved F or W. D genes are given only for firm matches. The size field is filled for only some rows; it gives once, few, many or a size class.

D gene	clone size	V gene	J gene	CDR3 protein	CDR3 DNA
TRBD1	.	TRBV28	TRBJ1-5	CASRAQGNQPQHF	TGTGCCAGCAGAGCACAGGGGAATCAGCCCCAGCATTTT
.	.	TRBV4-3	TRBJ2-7	CASSQSWTDTYEQYF	TGCGCCAGCAGCCAATCTTGGACTGATACCTACGAGCAGTACTTC
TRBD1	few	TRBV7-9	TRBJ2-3	CASGRQGSPDTQYF	TGTGCCAGCGGTAGACAGGGGAGCCCAGATACGCAGTATTTT
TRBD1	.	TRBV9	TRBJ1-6	CASRGSPGTGTSPLHF	TGTGCCAGCAGAGGATCCCCCGGGACAGGGACTTCACCCCTCCACTTT
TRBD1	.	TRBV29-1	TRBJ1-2	CSALTGANYGYTF	TGCAGCGCCCTGACAGGGGCTAACTATGGCTACACCTTC
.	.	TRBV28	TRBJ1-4	CASSLSHRDNEKLFF	TGTGCCAGCAGTTTGAGCCACAGAGATAATGAAAAACTGTTTTTT
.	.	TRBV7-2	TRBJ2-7	CASSLESGVGYEQYF	TGTGCCAGCAGCTTAGAATCAGGGGTGGGCTACGAGCAGTACTTC
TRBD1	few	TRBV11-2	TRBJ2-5	CASTPETGDETQYF	TGTGCCAGCACGCCCGAGACAGGGGATGAGACCCAGTACTTC
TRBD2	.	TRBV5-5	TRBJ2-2	CASSSRLAGGPVDTGELFF	TGTGCCAGCAGCTCCCGACTAGCGGGGGGGCCGGTGGACACCGGGGAGCTGTTTTTT
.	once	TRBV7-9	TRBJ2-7	CSSSLVGSYEQYF	TGTTCCAGCAGCTTAGTCGGCTCCTACGAGCAGTACTTC
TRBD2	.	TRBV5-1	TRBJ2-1	CASSPQTKTSGTYNEQFF	TGCGCCAGCAGCCCCCAGACGAAGACTAGCGGGACCTACAATGAGCAGTTCTTC
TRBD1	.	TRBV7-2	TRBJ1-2	CASSLTGTGGGYGYTF	TGTGCCAGCAGCCTAACCGGGACAGGGGGCGGGTATGGCTACACCTTC
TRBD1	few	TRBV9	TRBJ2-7	CASSVGAGGSYEQYF	TGTGCCAGCAGCGTAGGGGCAGGGGGTTCCTACGAGCAGTACTTC
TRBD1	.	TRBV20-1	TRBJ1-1	CSARHDRDSIF	TGCAGTGCTAGACACGACCGGGACAGTATTTTT
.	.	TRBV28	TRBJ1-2	CASREGMDYGYTF	TGTGCCAGCAGAGAGGGAATGGACTATGGCTACACCTTC
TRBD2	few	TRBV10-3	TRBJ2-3	CAISETSGRTDTQYF	TGTGCCATCAGTGAGACTAGCGGTAGAACAGATACGCAGTATTTT
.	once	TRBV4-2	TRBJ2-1	CASSPTSLVYNEQFF	TGTGCCAGCAGCCCAACTAGCCTGGTATACAATGAGCAGTTCTTC
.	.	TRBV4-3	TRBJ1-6	CASSQYSQGEAPLHF	TGCGCCAGCAGCCAATATTCACAGGGAGAGGCACCCCTCCACTTT
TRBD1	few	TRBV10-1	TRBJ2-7	CASSGQGAGEQYF	TGCGCCAGCAGTGGACAGGGAGCTGGCGAGCAGTACTTC
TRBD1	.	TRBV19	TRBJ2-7	CASSTSQGPVSYEQYF	TGTGCCAGTAGTACTTCACAGGGGCCTGTCTCCTACGAGCAGTACTTC